The 20 T cell receptor beta chains given below trace back to one sample, sequenced in a study of identical twins. TCRdb reprocessed the 5' RACE reads with MiXCR, giving one entry per CDR3 protein. The data hold 500,000 or so distinct CDR3 sequences, with around 20% observed a single time. The same data also contributed to another study, on T cells expressing NK-cell markers.

The sequenced material came from CD4+ T cells sorted from blood. The receptors were gathered from a woman aged 18-29 years in good health.

This clonotype was observed a few times. The J gene is TRBJ2-7, the V gene TRBV5-1; D might be TRBD2 (6 bases). The CDR3 consists of 14 residues. Germline values: CDR1 SGHRS, CDR2 YFSETQ. V lost 4 bases to trimming and J lost 4 bases, with 15 bases between them. The CDR3, as DNA: TGCGCCAGCAGCGGGGGGTCAATAGGATACGAGCAGTACTTC. Translated, it gives CASSGGSIGYEQYF.

This clonotype was observed at least ten times. The chain employs TRBV5-1 and TRBJ2-1, with 15 bases identical to TRBD2. The junction had 2 bases not matched to a gene; V was cut back by 4 bases and J by 9 bases. Germline V CDR1 and CDR2: SGHRS, YFSETQ. This CDR3 is built from 14 residues. CDR3 nucleotide sequence: TGCGCCAGCAGCCCGGGACTAGCGGGGGGTGAGCAGTTCTTC. This translates into CASSPGLAGGEQFF.

The rearrangement joins TRBV5-1 to TRBJ2-3; D gene unclear. The length of the CDR3 is 13 residues. Trimming left V 4 bases short and J 3 bases short, with 9 bases between. Per germline, CDR1 SGHRS and CDR2 YFSETQ. CDR3 residues: CASSRTPTDTQYF. CDR3 in DNA: TGCGCCAGCAGCCGAACACCGACAGATACGCAGTATTTT.

A single count supports this clonotype. The V and J genes are TRBV15 and TRBJ2-7, with a possible D match to TRBD2 (6 bases). CDR3 size: 13 residues. CDR1 and CDR2 (germline): LNHNV, YYDKDF (reference sequence). V lost 8 bases and J lost 0, with 11 bases in between. CDR3 in DNA: TGTGCCACCGCCGGGCGGGACTCCTACGAGCAGTACTTC. As protein: CATAGRDSYEQYF.

This clonotype was detected ten times or more. V and J are TRBV29-1 and TRBJ2-5, with D unresolved. The CDR3 is 13 amino acids. Trimming removed 3 bases from V and 2 bases from J, with 10 bases in between. The germline V gene encodes CDR1 SQVTM and CDR2 ANQGSEA. The CDR3 here is CSVEVHRQETQYF. The CDR3 region has the DNA TGCAGCGTTGAGGTGCACAGACAAGAGACCCAGTACTTC.

This chain links TRBV15 with TRBJ2-1; D is perhaps TRBD2 (5 bases). V lost 1 base and J lost 7, with 11 bases in between. CDR3 length: 14 amino acids. CDR1 is LNHNV and CDR2 is YYDKDF in the germline V gene (reference sequence). CDR3 sequence reads: CATSRVLSGNEQFF. The DNA of the CDR3 is TGTGCCACCAGCAGAGTTTTATCGGGGAATGAGCAGTTCTTC.

The chain combines TRBV6-5 with TRBJ2-1, with 8 bases identical to TRBD2. The CDR3 contains 11 residues. Germline trimming cut 9 bases from V and 8 bases from J; bases unmatched to any gene: 3. Germline CDR1 and CDR2: MNHEY and SVGAGI. The CDR3 nucleotides are TGTGCCAGACCGGGGGGGGATGAGCAGTTCTTC. This gives the protein CARPGGDEQFF.

The rearrangement links TRBV18 to TRBJ1-6, with D perhaps matching TRBD1 (5 bases). The CDR3 totals 13 residues. CDR1 is KGHSH, CDR2 LQKENI, per germline. Between the trimmed V and J ends, which lost 4 bases and 6 bases, there was a span of 7 bases. Written as DNA, the CDR3 is TGTGCCAGCTCACGACAGATTAATTCACCCCTCCACTTT. It encodes CASSRQINSPLHF.

The CDR3 nucleotides read TGTGCCAGCAGCCTTCGGGGGGGCATCAGATTTGAGCAGTTCTTC. It yields the protein CASSLRGGIRFEQFF. The chain recombines TRBV3-1 with TRBJ2-1; TRBD2 aligns across 8 bases. V lost 4 bases and J lost 9; bases outside the gene matches: 11. Germline lookup yields CDR1 LGHDT and CDR2 YNNKEL (reference sequence). The CDR3 is 15 residues long.

This chain joins TRBV12-3 or TRBV12-4 and TRBJ1-5; D remains ambiguous. V was trimmed by 3 bases and J by 3 bases, leaving 12 bases between them. The CDR3 spans 15 residues. CDR3 DNA: TGTGCCAGCAGTTTTGAGCTGCTGGACAATCAGCCCCAGCATTTT. Protein sequence: CASSFELLDNQPQHF.

Concerning this clonotype: This may be a read error, as it is one base from a much larger clone. The rearrangement joins TRBV5-5 to TRBJ2-3; TRBD2 agrees at 10 bases. V was clipped by 4 bases and J by 2 bases; unmatched bases: 1. This CDR3 has 14 amino acids. The germline V gene encodes CDR1 SGHKS and CDR2 YYEKEE (reference sequence). The CDR3 region has the DNA TGTGCCAGCAGCGGACTAGCGGACACAGATACGCAGTATTTT. This gives the protein CASSGLADTDTQYF.

The chain joins TRBV7-9 to TRBJ2-1, with a weak D call TRBD2 (5 bases). CDR3 length: 12 amino acids. Germline lookup yields CDR1 SEHNR and CDR2 FQNEAQ (reference sequence). Trimming stripped 4 bases from V and 9 bases from J, with 10 bases between. Here the CDR3 DNA reads TGTGCCAGCAGCTCGGGAAAGGGTGAGCAGTTCTTC. Translated, it gives CASSSGKGEQFF.

V is TRBV20-1 and J is TRBJ2-4; possibly TRBD2 for D (6 bases). CDR3 length: 12 amino acids. V gave up 6 bases and J gave up 8 bases, with 14 bases separating them. Germline-derived CDR1 and CDR2 are DFQATT and SNEGSKA (reference sequence). The DNA of the CDR3 is TGCAGTGCCAAGAGAACTAGCTACATTCAGTACTTC. Its protein product is CSAKRTSYIQYF.

In its sample, this clonotype was seen many times. This rearrangement joins TRBV27 to TRBJ2-1; 7 bases match TRBD1. Germline CDR1 reads MNHEY; CDR2 reads SMNVEV (reference sequence). The CDR3 totals 15 residues. The V and J ends lost 4 bases and 8 bases, in that order; junction bases with no gene match: 11. The CDR3 spells CASSSLFDRDDEQFF. The DNA for the CDR3 is TGTGCCAGCAGTTCCCTATTCGACAGGGACGATGAGCAGTTCTTC.

This CDR3 is CASEPQYGGEQYF. Here the CDR3 DNA reads TGTGCCAGCGAACCCCAGTATGGGGGCGAGCAGTACTTC. The chain links TRBV7-9 to TRBJ2-7, with D perhaps assigned TRBD1 or TRBD2 (5 bases each). Germline-derived CDR1 and CDR2 are SEHNR and FQNEAQ (reference sequence). V was pared by 8 bases and J by 6 bases, with 17 bases between. CDR3 length equals 13 residues.

This clonotype was counted between two and nine times. The gene calls are TRBV6-5 and TRBJ2-5, with 8 bases lining up with TRBD2. Germline CDR1 is MNHEY and CDR2 is SVGAGI. J lost 1 base, V lost 2 bases, and 3 bases had no gene match. CDR3 length: 15 residues. CDR3 DNA: TGTGCCAGCAGTTACGCGCGGGGGGTCCAAGAGACCCAGTACTTC. Protein: CASSYARGVQETQYF.

The V call is TRBV10-3, the J call TRBJ2-2; D is ambiguous. CDR3 length: 16 residues. Trimming cost V 2 bases and J 3 bases, with 13 bases left between them. Per the germline V gene, CDR1 is ENHRY and CDR2 is SYGVKD. The CDR3 loop reads CAISENLRRDTGELFF. CDR3 nucleotide sequence: TGTGCCATCAGTGAGAACCTGAGGAGAGACACCGGGGAGCTGTTTTTT.

The V and J genes are TRBV14 and TRBJ2-1; D is ambiguous. The V and J ends lost 1 base and 6 bases respectively, with 4 bases between them. The CDR3 extends over 12 amino acids. Germline values: CDR1 SGHDN, CDR2 FVKESK. The CDR3 nucleotides read TGTGCCAGCAGCCAAGGACCCAATGAGCAGTTCTTC. Its translation is CASSQGPNEQFF.

The chain combines TRBV7-2 with TRBJ2-1; 7 nucleotides align to TRBD2. The CDR3 is 15 residues long. Trimming took 1 base from V and 9 from J; bases not matched to a gene: 9. Per germline, CDR1 SGHTA and CDR2 FQGNSA. The chain's CDR3 is CASSLGREILGEQFF. CDR3 nucleotide sequence: TGTGCCAGCAGCTTAGGGCGGGAGATTCTTGGTGAGCAGTTCTTC.

CDR3 protein: CASSETAMRGKLFF. CDR3 coding DNA: TGTGCCAGCAGCGAGACGGCCATGAGGGGAAAACTGTTTTTT. This sequence joins TRBV5-5 and TRBJ1-4; TRBD1 might be the D (5 bases). The V gene's germline CDR1 is SGHKS and CDR2 YYEKEE (reference sequence). CDR3 length: 14 amino acids. The V end lost 4 bases, the J end lost 10 bases, and 17 bases lay between the germline ends.